The present TCR beta chain was sequenced within a study of blood T cell repertoires in COVID-19. Whole-study context: Samples representing acute and convalescent COVID-19 were sourced from the United States, Italy and Spain. Sample material is recorded as cDNA or gDNA derived from T cells, B-cell-depleted T cells, or PBMCs.

This CDR3 region has 16 residues. The ends were cut back, 2 bases at V and 3 bases at J, with 16 bases in the middle. The germline V gene has CDR1 SNHLY and CDR2 FYNNEI. Some clones are missing from TCRdb's copy, which holds only in-frame ones; the method was immunoSEQ multiplex PCR. The sample lists about 91,000 clones; about 90% were seen once. The receptor's source is a woman in her 70s with acute or convalescent COVID-19. The chain carries TRBV2 and TRBJ1-1; D unresolved. The sample was peripheral blood. The CDR3 protein is CASSEWTGVVDTEAFF. As DNA, the CDR3 is TGTGCCAGCAGTGAATGGACTGGGGTCGTGGACACTGAAGCTTTCTTT. Looking up the rest from reference TRBV2 and TRBJ1-1 gives the full variable domain: EPEVTQTPSHQVTQMGQEVILRCVPISNHLYFYWYRQILGQKVEFLVSFYNNEISEKSEIFDDQFSVERPDGSNFTLKIRSTKLEDSAMYFCASSEWTGVVDTEAFFGQGTRLTVV.